This T cell receptor (beta chain) was found in a study of graft-versus-host responses after intestinal transplantation. The overall study: All recipients were transplanted with multivisceral, liver-intestinal, or isolated intestinal grafts.

TCRdb's table, derived via immunoSEQ multiplex PCR, lists solely in-frame clones and lacks some. The data hold 8,000 to 9,000 clones, with approximately 29% observed a single time. The study, taken as a whole, reports: The authors found GvH clones in recipient marrow, some appearing first in ileum or blood.

The table lists this clone with a few counts. Responders (around 200,000, CFSE-labeled) were co-plated with around 200,000 irradiated, violet-dye-labeled stimulators. Proliferating responders of the CD3+CD4+ and CD3+CD8+ phenotypes with low CFSE were sorted after the reaction. The CDR3 covers 13 residues. Trimming took 6 bases from V and 6 from J; bases not matched to a gene: 3. The germline V gene encodes CDR1 MNHNS and CDR2 SASEGT. The sequenced sample was alloreactive CD4+ T cells from a mixed lymphocyte reaction culture, obtained before intestinal transplant. Subset noted: CFSE-low proliferating T cells sorted from approximately six-day pre-transplant mixed lymphocyte reaction (GvH or HvG direction). This clonotype was sampled from a human patient who received an intestinal transplant. This rearrangement joins TRBV6-1 to TRBJ2-1, with 9 bases matching TRBD1. The CDR3 loop reads CASSKTGGNEQFF. The CDR3 DNA reads as TGTGCCAGCAGCAAGACAGGGGGCAATGAGCAGTTCTTC.